This record looks at one T cell receptor beta chain sequence and its context. Its cognate antigen is unknown. The data derive from a study of cytomegalovirus exposure and HLA in healthy donors. Study context: Around 79 million unique TCRs, all from HLA-typed donors, were included in an early release of the data.

Broader study findings: Roughly uniform sequencing depth across donors was assumed, possibly incorrectly. A later analysis reportedly found that, within productive TCRs, an Asian-associated ancestry cluster had fewer N-insertions than the mean observed across the approximately 600 donors.

Per germline, CDR1 MDHEN and CDR2 SYDVKM. V trimming: 3 bases; J trimming: 3 bases; junction bases outside the gene matches: 7. CDR3 length: 15 residues. The PCR had 60 Vbeta and 13 Jbeta primers. The method was immunoSEQ multiplex PCR; TCRdb's version includes in-frame clones alone and lacks a portion of them. The sample lists under 200,000 clones, 68% occurring once. V and J are TRBV28 and TRBJ2-5, with TRBD1 matching 7 bases. This TCR was recovered from a man aged 45-65 years in good health and CMV-seronegative. Input material: PBMCs. CDR3 region: CASSLARTGEETQYF. CDR3 nucleotide sequence: TGTGCCAGCAGTTTGGCCCGGACAGGTGAAGAGACCCAGTACTTC.